One sample yielded the 22 T cell receptor beta chains listed below, sequenced in a study of T cell responses to AZD1222 COVID-19 vaccine. Data came from immunoSEQ multiplex PCR; TCRdb stores just in-frame clones and leaves some out. This sample yields more than 80,000 clones, of which about nine tenths are seen a single time; over 4.5% belongs to the top ten. The sample here was peripheral blood, taken on day 0 of AZD1222 vaccination. These receptors came from an adult in good health.

V is TRBV9 and J is TRBJ2-1; D is perhaps TRBD2 (6 bases). Germline values: CDR1 SGDLS, CDR2 YYNGEE. This CDR3 comprises 14 residues. Deletions cut 0 bases from V and 10 bases from J, with 14 bases between. The CDR3 loop is CASSVGLDPPEQFF. The CDR3 bases are TGTGCCAGCAGCGTAGGACTAGACCCACCGGAGCAGTTCTTC.

This chain connects TRBV7-8 to TRBJ1-6; D gene unclear. Per the germline V gene, CDR1 is SGHVS and CDR2 is FQNEAQ. Trimming stripped 0 bases from V and 4 bases from J, with 7 bases between. This CDR3 has 15 amino acids. The CDR3 DNA reads TGTGCCAGCAGCTTAGCTGGCGTATATAATTCACCCCTCCACTTT. Protein product: CASSLAGVYNSPLHF.

The chain joins TRBV19 to TRBJ1-3; no clear D gene. The V end lost 6 bases, the J end lost 0 bases, and 9 bases lay between the germline ends. CDR1 is LNHDA, CDR2 SQIVND, per germline (reference sequence). This CDR3 region has 14 residues. The CDR3 DNA is TGTGCCAGTAGGAGAGCGGACTCTGGAAACACCATATATTTT. It encodes CASRRADSGNTIYF.

The chain joins TRBV18 to TRBJ2-5; no definite D call. Germline values: CDR1 KGHSH, CDR2 LQKENI. CDR3 length: 14 amino acids. V was clipped by 3 bases and J by 5 bases, with 13 bases between them. For the CDR3, the DNA is TGTGCCAGCTCACCGACCCCCACGACGGAGACCCAGTACTTC. This translates into CASSPTPTTETQYF.

The DNA of the CDR3 is TGTGCCAGCAGCTTATCGGGACTAGCGGGAGTGGCCGGGGAGCTGTTTTTT. Amino acid sequence: CASSLSGLAGVAGELFF. The V gene is TRBV7-2, the J gene TRBJ2-2; 14 nucleotides match TRBD2. CDR3 size: 17 residues. The ends lost 2 bases at V and 6 bases at J; junction bases unmatched: 5. Germline-derived CDR1 and CDR2 are SGHTA and FQGNSA. Full variable domain (outside the CDR3, taken from reference TRBV7-2 and TRBJ2-2): GAGVSQSPSNKVTEKGKDVELRCDPISGHTALYWYRQSLGQGLEFLIYFQGNSAPDKSGLPSDRFSAERTGGSVSTLTIQRTQQEDSAVYLCASSLSGLAGVAGELFFGEGSRLTVL.

This chain links TRBV5-1 with TRBJ2-7, with D possibly being TRBD1 or TRBD2 (5 bases each). Germline CDR1 and CDR2: SGHRS and YFSETQ. V lost 0 bases and J 5 bases, leaving 12 bases between the germline ends. CDR3 length: 14 residues. CDR3: CASSLGGRHDEQYF. CDR3 nucleotides: TGCGCCAGCAGCTTGGGGGGACGGCATGACGAGCAGTACTTC.

The chain carries TRBV7-2 and TRBJ2-1; 8 bases line up with TRBD1. Per germline, CDR1 SGHTA and CDR2 FQGNSA. The CDR3 sequence is 15 residues long. The V segment lost 4 bases and the J segment 4 bases; nucleotides outside the gene matches: 6. CDR3 bases: TGTGCCAGCAGCTCTGGACAGGGCCTATACAATGAGCAGTTCTTC. It is translated as CASSSGQGLYNEQFF.

In its sample, this clone was seen once. The CDR3 reads CASSTTGQGGAFF. The DNA of the CDR3 is TGTGCCAGTAGTACCACGGGACAGGGAGGAGCTTTCTTT. This rearrangement joins TRBV19 to TRBJ1-1; TRBD1 matches 9 bases. From germline, CDR1 is LNHDA and CDR2 SQIVND (reference sequence). Trimming cost V 4 bases and J 10 bases; bases outside gene matches: 7. This CDR3 spans 13 amino acids.

The chain links TRBV6-5 to TRBJ1-1; tentatively, D is TRBD1 (6 bases). The germline gives CDR1 MNHEY, CDR2 SVGAGI. The CDR3 contains 15 residues. V dropped 4 bases and J dropped 4 bases, with 16 bases sitting between them. For the CDR3, the DNA is TGTGCCAGCAGTTGGGGGGGCAGGGGAAGCACTGAAGCTTTCTTT. Translating it yields CASSWGGRGSTEAFF.

V is TRBV7-3 and J is TRBJ1-1, with D unresolved. Trimming pared 3 bases from V and 0 bases from J, leaving 8 bases between. Germline CDR1 SGHTA, CDR2 FQGTGA. There are 14 residues in the CDR3. CDR3 region: CASSLGPLNTEAFF. The CDR3 DNA follows: TGTGCCAGCAGCTTGGGTCCGCTGAACACTGAAGCTTTCTTT.

The chain carries TRBV2 and TRBJ1-1, with 9 nucleotides matching TRBD1. V shed 6 bases and J 5 bases; nucleotides not matched to a gene: 1. The CDR3 totals 12 residues. The germline gives CDR1 SNHLY, CDR2 FYNNEI. The CDR3: CASSGQGTEAFF. DNA for the CDR3: TGTGCCAGCAGCGGACAGGGGACTGAAGCTTTCTTT.

The chain links TRBV2 to TRBJ1-1; 7 bases align to TRBD1. The CDR3 extends over 14 amino acids. CDR1 and CDR2 (germline): SNHLY, FYNNEI. V lost 10 bases and J lost 1; bases outside the gene matches: 9. The DNA for the CDR3 is TGTGCCACCACAATAGGGACAGCGAACACTGAAGCTTTCTTT. The encoded protein is CATTIGTANTEAFF.

CDR3 coding DNA: TGTGCCAGCTCACCGGGGGGAGGGAGGACTGAAGCTTTCTTT. Protein: CASSPGGGRTEAFF. This rearrangement joins TRBV18 to TRBJ1-1; the D gene is possibly TRBD1 (5 bases). Germline V gives CDR1 KGHSH, CDR2 LQKENI. The CDR3 consists of 14 residues. Deletions cut 3 bases from V and 5 bases from J, with 13 bases between.

The chain uses TRBV5-5 and TRBJ1-5; no reliable D call. Germline V gene lookup returns CDR1 SGHKS and CDR2 YYEKEE (reference sequence). The CDR3 totals 13 residues. Trimming cost V 1 base and J 4 bases, with 6 bases left between them. The CDR3, as DNA: TGTGCCAGCAGCTTGAGGGTTAATCAGCCCCAGCATTTT. This translates into CASSLRVNQPQHF.

The chain joins TRBV28 to TRBJ2-7; tentatively, D is TRBD1 (5 bases). This CDR3 is 14 amino acids long. The germline gives CDR1 MDHEN, CDR2 SYDVKM. Trimming pared 6 bases from V and 1 base from J, leaving 13 bases between. This chain's CDR3 is CASSLYGASYEQYF. In DNA, the CDR3 is TGTGCCAGCAGCTTGTATGGGGCTTCCTACGAGCAGTACTTC. Full variable domain (rest looked up from reference TRBV28 and TRBJ2-7): DVKVTQSSRYLVKRTGEKVFLECVQDMDHENMFWYRQDPGLGLRLIYFSYDVKMKEKGDIPEGYSVSREKKERFSLILESASTNQTSMYLCASSLYGASYEQYFGPGTRLTVT.

The rearrangement links TRBV7-9 to TRBJ2-3; no definite D call. This CDR3 has 11 amino acids. V lost 8 bases and J lost 2, with 5 bases in between. Germline loops: CDR1 SEHNR, CDR2 FQNEAQ (reference sequence). The CDR3 coding sequence is TGTGCCAGCCGATTCACAGATACGCAGTATTTT. Translation: CASRFTDTQYF.

This clone was counted a few times. This chain joins TRBV6-6 and TRBJ1-2; no clear D gene. Germline values: CDR1 MNHNY, CDR2 SVGAGI (reference sequence). Trimming shortened V by 2 bases and J by 0 bases, and 7 bases separated the two germline ends. The CDR3 covers 14 residues. CDR3 region: CASSYGASNYGYTF. Here the CDR3 DNA reads TGTGCCAGCAGTTACGGCGCTTCTAACTATGGCTACACCTTC.

The gene calls are TRBV19 and TRBJ2-2; weak D call: TRBD2 (5 bases). Germline assignment: CDR1 LNHDA and CDR2 SQIVND (reference sequence). V was shortened by 9 bases and J by 8 bases, with 19 bases between the two germline ends. The CDR3 sequence is 14 residues long. The CDR3 DNA follows: TGTGCCAGCGCATCACCCGGAGGACGTGGGGAGCTGTTTTTT. It is translated as CASASPGGRGELFF.

V usage is TRBV6-7 and J usage is TRBJ2-5; D possibly uses TRBD1 or TRBD2 (5 bases each). TRBV6-7 is given ORF status, its function remaining uncertain. This CDR3 region has 12 residues. The V gene lost 2 bases and the J gene lost 5 bases, with 6 bases spanning the gap. CDR3 sequence: CASSYEGETQYF. Here the CDR3 DNA reads TGTGCCAGCAGTTACGAGGGGGAGACCCAGTACTTC.

The chain joins TRBV7-2 to TRBJ2-3; D is possibly TRBD2 (6 bases). CDR3 length: 14 residues. CDR1 and CDR2 (germline): SGHTA, FQGNSA. Trimming cost V 7 bases and J 2 bases, with 13 bases left between them. Here the CDR3 reads CASTLGRSTDTQYF. The CDR3 DNA is TGTGCCAGCACCCTGGGGAGGTCCACAGATACGCAGTATTTT.

The chain combines TRBV28 with TRBJ2-7, with 9 bases fitting TRBD1. The length of the CDR3 is 15 residues. Germline CDR1 reads MDHEN; CDR2 reads SYDVKM. J was trimmed by 3 bases and V by 6 bases; bases with no gene match: 9. DNA of the CDR3: TGTGCCAGCAGCCGCCCCGGGACAGGGATCTACGAGCAGTACTTC. It codes for CASSRPGTGIYEQYF. Variable domain in full (rest from reference TRBV28 and TRBJ2-7): DVKVTQSSRYLVKRTGEKVFLECVQDMDHENMFWYRQDPGLGLRLIYFSYDVKMKEKGDIPEGYSVSREKKERFSLILESASTNQTSMYLCASSRPGTGIYEQYFGPGTRLTVT.

The chain links TRBV19 to TRBJ1-5, with 9 bases lining up with TRBD1. Trimming removed 8 bases from V and 1 base from J; junction bases left unmatched: 6. This CDR3 contains 15 residues. Germline V lookup: CDR1 LNHDA, CDR2 SQIVND (reference sequence). CDR3 amino acids: CASRRDRASNQPQHF. The DNA of the CDR3 is TGTGCCAGTCGCCGGGACAGGGCGAGCAATCAGCCCCAGCATTTT.